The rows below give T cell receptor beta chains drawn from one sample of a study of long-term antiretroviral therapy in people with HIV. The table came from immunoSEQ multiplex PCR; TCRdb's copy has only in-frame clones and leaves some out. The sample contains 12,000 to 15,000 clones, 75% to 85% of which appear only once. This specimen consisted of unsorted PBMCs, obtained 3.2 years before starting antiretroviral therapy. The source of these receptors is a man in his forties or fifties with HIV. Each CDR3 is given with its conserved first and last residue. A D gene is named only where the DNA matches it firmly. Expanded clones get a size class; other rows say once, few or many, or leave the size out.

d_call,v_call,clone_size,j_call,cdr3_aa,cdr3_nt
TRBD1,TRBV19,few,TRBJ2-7,CASSIRQGVYEQYF,TGTGCCAGTAGTATCCGACAGGGGGTCTACGAGCAGTACTTC
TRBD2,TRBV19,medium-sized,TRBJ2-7,CASSISGGSPYEQYF,TGTGCCAGTAGTATAAGCGGGGGGTCCCCCTACGAGCAGTACTTC
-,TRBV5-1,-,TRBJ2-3,CASSLGDGGGTDTQYF,TGCGCCAGCAGCTTGGGAGACGGGGGCGGGACAGATACGCAGTATTTT
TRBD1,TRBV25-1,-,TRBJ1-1,CASSGQGWTEAFF,TGTGCCAGCAGCGGACAGGGGTGGACTGAAGCTTTCTTT
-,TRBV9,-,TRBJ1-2,CASSFGGTVSYGYTF,TGTGCCAGCAGCTTTGGGGGGACTGTGAGTTATGGCTACACCTTC
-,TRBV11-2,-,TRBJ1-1,CASSSPWGREGTEAFF,TGTGCCAGCAGCTCCCCTTGGGGGAGAGAGGGCACTGAAGCTTTCTTT
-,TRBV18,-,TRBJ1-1,CASSPNGNTEAFF,TGTGCCAGCTCACCAAATGGGAACACTGAAGCTTTCTTT
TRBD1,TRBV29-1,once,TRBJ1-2,CSVSGGNNYGYTF,TGCAGCGTGTCAGGGGGTAATAACTATGGCTACACCTTC
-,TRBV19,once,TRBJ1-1,CASSIEAGLTFF,TGTGCCAGTAGTATTGAGGCCGGATTAACTTTCTTT
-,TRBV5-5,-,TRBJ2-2,CASSFREPNTGELFF,TGTGCCAGCAGCTTCAGAGAGCCCAACACCGGGGAGCTGTTTTTT
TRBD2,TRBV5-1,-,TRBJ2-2,CASSLPAGLSNTGELFF,TGCGCCAGCAGCTTGCCAGCGGGGCTTTCGAACACCGGGGAGCTGTTTTTT
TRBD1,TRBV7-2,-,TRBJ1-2,CASSSGQGYYGYTF,TGTGCCAGCAGCTCGGGACAGGGTTACTATGGCTACACCTTC
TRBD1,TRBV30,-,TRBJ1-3,CAWSTGDSGNTIYF,TGTGCCTGGAGTACAGGGGACTCTGGAAACACCATATATTTT
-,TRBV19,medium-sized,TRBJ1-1,CASSILPGVGAEAFF,TGTGCCAGTAGTATCTTACCCGGGGTAGGGGCTGAAGCTTTCTTT
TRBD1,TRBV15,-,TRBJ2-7,CATSREPTGSAYEQYF,TGTGCCACCAGCAGAGAGCCGACAGGGTCGGCCTACGAGCAGTACTTC
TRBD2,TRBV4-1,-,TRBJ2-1,CASSQDPGGAGNEQFF,TGCGCCAGCAGCCAAGACCCGGGGGGGGCGGGGAATGAGCAGTTCTTC
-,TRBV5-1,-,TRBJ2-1,CASSFSGSYNEQFF,TGCGCCAGCAGCTTTAGCGGCTCCTACAATGAGCAGTTCTTC
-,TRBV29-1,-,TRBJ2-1,CSVVPHNEQFF,TGCAGCGTTGTACCCCACAATGAGCAGTTCTTC
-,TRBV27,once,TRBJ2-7,CASSLGREFSYEQYF,TGTGCCAGCAGTTTAGGCAGGGAATTCTCCTACGAGCAGTACTTC
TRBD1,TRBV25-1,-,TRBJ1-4,CASSGDREATNEKLFF,TGTGCCAGCAGTGGGGACAGGGAAGCAACTAATGAAAAACTGTTTTTT
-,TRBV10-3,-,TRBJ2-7,CAISERQVTYEQYF,TGTGCCATCAGTGAACGGCAGGTGACCTACGAGCAGTACTTC
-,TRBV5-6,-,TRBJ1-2,CASSSGGYYGYTF,TGTGCCAGCAGCTCGGGGGGGTACTATGGCTACACCTTC
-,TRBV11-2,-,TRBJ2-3,CASSLDPQGTDTQYF,TGTGCCAGCAGCTTAGATCCCCAGGGCACAGATACGCAGTATTTT
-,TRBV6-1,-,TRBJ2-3,CASSDLHVTDTQYF,TGTGCCAGCAGTGATCTACATGTCACAGATACGCAGTATTTT
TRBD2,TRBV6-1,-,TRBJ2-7,CASSEAGGGYEQYF,TGTGCCAGCAGTGAAGCGGGGGGGGGCTACGAGCAGTACTTC
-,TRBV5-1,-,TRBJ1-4,CASSLSQGLGKLFF,TGCGCCAGCAGCTTATCTCAGGGTCTGGGAAAACTGTTTTTT
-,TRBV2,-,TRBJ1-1,CASSEINGGSTEAFF,TGTGCCAGCAGTGAAATTAACGGAGGGAGCACTGAAGCTTTCTTT
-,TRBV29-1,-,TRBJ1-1,CSVVEGDTEAFF,TGCAGCGTTGTTGAGGGTGACACTGAAGCTTTCTTT
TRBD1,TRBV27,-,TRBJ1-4,CASSPQGGTYNEKLFF,TGTGCCAGCAGTCCCCAGGGGGGAACATATAATGAAAAACTGTTTTTT
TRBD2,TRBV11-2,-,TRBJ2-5,CASSLQSGGGSETQYF,TGTGCCAGCAGCTTACAAAGCGGGGGGGGGTCGGAGACCCAGTACTTC
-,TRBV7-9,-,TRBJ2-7,CASSLEGSVNPYEQYF,TGTGCCAGCAGCTTAGAGGGGAGCGTAAACCCGTACGAGCAGTACTTC
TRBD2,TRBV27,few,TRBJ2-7,CASRTRTSRYEQYF,TGTGCCAGCAGGACCCGGACTAGTCGGTACGAGCAGTACTTC
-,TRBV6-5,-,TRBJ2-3,CASGRGPPTDTQYF,TGTGCCAGCGGGCGGGGGCCTCCCACAGATACGCAGTATTTT
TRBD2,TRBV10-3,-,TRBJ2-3,CAISEPSGGSTQYF,TGTGCCATCAGTGAGCCTAGCGGGGGATCAACGCAGTATTTT
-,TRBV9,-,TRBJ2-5,CASSVAGGSETQYF,TGTGCCAGCAGCGTAGCGGGTGGTTCGGAGACCCAGTACTTC
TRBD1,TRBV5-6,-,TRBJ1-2,CASSLAQQGYGYTF,TGTGCCAGCAGCTTAGCTCAACAGGGGTATGGCTACACCTTC
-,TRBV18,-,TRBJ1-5,CASSPGRNQPQHF,TGTGCCAGCTCACCGGGCAGGAATCAGCCCCAGCATTTT
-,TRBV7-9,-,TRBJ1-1,CASSLGGGRILLEAFF,TGTGCCAGCAGCTTAGGGGGGGGAAGAATTTTACTTGAAGCTTTCTTT
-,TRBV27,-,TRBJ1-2,CAIYPRDGYTF,TGTGCCATCTACCCCAGGGATGGCTACACCTTC
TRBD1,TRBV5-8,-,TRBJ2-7,CASSRTGVAYEQYF,TGTGCCAGCAGCCGGACAGGGGTGGCCTACGAGCAGTACTTC
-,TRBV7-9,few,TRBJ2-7,CASSLLVANSSYEQYF,TGTGCCAGCAGCTTACTAGTAGCAAACAGCTCCTACGAGCAGTACTTC
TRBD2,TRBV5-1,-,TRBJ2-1,CASSLLAGGQRGNEQFF,TGCGCCAGCAGCTTGCTAGCGGGGGGGCAAAGGGGCAATGAGCAGTTCTTC
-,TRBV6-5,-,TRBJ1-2,CACISSSRGRSGYTF,TGTGCCTGTATTTCTAGTTCGAGGGGACGGAGTGGCTACACCTTC
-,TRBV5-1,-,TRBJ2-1,CASSPGLPPNEQFF,TGCGCCAGCAGCCCAGGGCTTCCCCCTAACGAGCAGTTCTTC
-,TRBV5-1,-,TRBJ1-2,CASSLRAGEYYGYTF,TGCGCCAGCAGCTTGCGGGCAGGGGAGTACTATGGCTACACCTTC
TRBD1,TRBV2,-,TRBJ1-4,CASSHDRGGSNEKLFF,TGTGCCAGCAGCCACGACAGGGGAGGATCTAATGAAAAACTGTTTTTT
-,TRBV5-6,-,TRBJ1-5,CASSLWQVEGQPQHF,TGTGCCAGCAGCTTGTGGCAGGTCGAGGGACAGCCCCAGCATTTT
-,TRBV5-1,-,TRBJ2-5,CASSLVSPVEETQYF,TGCGCCAGCAGCTTGGTGTCTCCGGTCGAAGAGACCCAGTACTTC
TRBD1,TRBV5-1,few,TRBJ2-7,CASSYGTGNYEQYF,TGCGCCAGCAGTTACGGGACAGGAAACTACGAGCAGTACTTC
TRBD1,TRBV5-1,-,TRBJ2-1,CASSLGTGNNEQFF,TGCGCCAGCAGCTTGGGGACAGGGAACAATGAGCAGTTCTTC
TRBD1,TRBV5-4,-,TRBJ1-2,CASSREGTANYGYTF,TGTGCCAGCAGCCGAGAGGGGACAGCTAACTATGGCTACACCTTC
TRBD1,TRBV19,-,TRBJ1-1,CASDSARGQGRNTEAFF,TGTGCCAGCGATAGCGCGAGAGGACAGGGCCGAAACACTGAAGCTTTCTTT
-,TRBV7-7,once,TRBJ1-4,CASSLGRDEKLFF,TGTGCCAGCAGCTTGGGGCGAGATGAAAAACTGTTTTTT
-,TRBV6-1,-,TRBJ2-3,CASRLGPRPQYF,TGTGCCAGCAGGCTGGGTCCACGTCCGCAGTATTTT
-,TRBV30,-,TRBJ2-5,CAWSASSRETQYF,TGTGCCTGGAGTGCGTCTAGTCGGGAGACCCAGTACTTC
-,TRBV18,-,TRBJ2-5,CASSAGAQETQYF,TGTGCCAGCTCGGCGGGTGCCCAAGAGACCCAGTACTTC
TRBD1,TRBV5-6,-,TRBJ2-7,CASSLRDSSYEQYF,TGTGCCAGCAGCCTCCGGGACAGCTCCTACGAGCAGTACTTC
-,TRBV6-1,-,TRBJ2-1,CASSESRVGEQFF,TGTGCCAGCAGTGAAAGCAGGGTAGGTGAGCAGTTCTTC
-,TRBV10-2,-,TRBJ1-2,CASSDWQGSGYTF,TGCGCCAGCAGTGATTGGCAGGGAAGCGGCTACACCTTC
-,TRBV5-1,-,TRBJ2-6,CASSPQGGSGANVLTF,TGCGCCAGCAGCCCACAGGGTGGCTCTGGGGCCAACGTCCTGACTTTC